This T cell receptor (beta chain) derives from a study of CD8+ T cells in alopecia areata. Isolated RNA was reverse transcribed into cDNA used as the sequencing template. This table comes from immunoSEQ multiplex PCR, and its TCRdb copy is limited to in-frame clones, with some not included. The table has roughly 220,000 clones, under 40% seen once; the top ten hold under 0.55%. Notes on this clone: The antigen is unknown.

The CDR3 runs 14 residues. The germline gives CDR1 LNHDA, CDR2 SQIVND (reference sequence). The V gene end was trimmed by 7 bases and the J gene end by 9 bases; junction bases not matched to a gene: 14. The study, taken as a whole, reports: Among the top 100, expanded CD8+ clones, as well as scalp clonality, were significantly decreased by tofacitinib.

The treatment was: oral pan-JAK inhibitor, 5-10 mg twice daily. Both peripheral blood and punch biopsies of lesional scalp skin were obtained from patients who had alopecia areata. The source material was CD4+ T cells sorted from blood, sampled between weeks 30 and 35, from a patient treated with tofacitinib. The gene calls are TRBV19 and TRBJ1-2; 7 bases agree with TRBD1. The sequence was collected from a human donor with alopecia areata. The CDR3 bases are TGTGCCAGTACCAACGACAGGGAATCTTTGCGCTACACCTTC. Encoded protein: CASTNDRESLRYTF.